These T cell receptor beta chains were read from a single sample in a study of OX40 agonist ivuxolimab in advanced cancers. TCRdb's table, derived via immunoSEQ multiplex PCR, lists solely in-frame clones and lacks some. In the table there are roughly 74,000 clones, approximately 95% of which are singletons. Sequenced material: CD4+ or CD8+ T cells sorted from blood, taken in a trial of the OX40 agonist ivuxolimab. Receptors were obtained from an adult with an advanced solid tumor such as melanoma, head and neck, liver or kidney cancer. Each CDR3 is given with its conserved first and last residue. Each record gives: J gene, D gene, V gene, CDR3 length, clone size, CDR3 protein, CDR3 DNA. The D gene is left open where the match is weak. Clone sizes are given selectively: once, few, many, or a class where the clone is expanded.

j_call: TRBJ2-1; d_call: TRBD1; v_call: TRBV5-1; cdr3_length: 15; clone_size: .; cdr3_aa: CASALGGRDYNEQFF; cdr3_nt: TGCGCCAGCGCGTTAGGGGGCAGGGATTACAATGAGCAGTTCTTC
j_call: TRBJ2-4; d_call: .; v_call: TRBV29-1; cdr3_length: 17; clone_size: .; cdr3_aa: CSVEGRRADLAKNIQYF; cdr3_nt: TGCAGCGTTGAAGGGCGGCGAGCGGACCTAGCCAAAAACATTCAGTACTTC
j_call: TRBJ2-5; d_call: .; v_call: TRBV28; cdr3_length: 16; clone_size: .; cdr3_aa: CASSSIILGREETQYF; cdr3_nt: TGTGCCAGCAGTTCCATAATACTGGGGAGAGAGGAGACCCAGTACTTC
j_call: TRBJ1-1; d_call: TRBD1; v_call: TRBV13; cdr3_length: 19; clone_size: .; cdr3_aa: CASSLFAGQVSSSNTEAFF; cdr3_nt: TGTGCCAGCAGCTTATTTGCGGGACAGGTTTCTAGTTCGAACACTGAAGCTTTCTTT
j_call: TRBJ1-2; d_call: .; v_call: TRBV27; cdr3_length: 13; clone_size: once; cdr3_aa: CASSLAANYGYTF; cdr3_nt: TGTGCCAGCAGTTTGGCGGCTAACTATGGCTACACCTTC
j_call: TRBJ2-1; d_call: TRBD1; v_call: TRBV9; cdr3_length: 12; clone_size: .; cdr3_aa: CASSSGGNEQFF; cdr3_nt: TGTGCCAGCAGTTCAGGGGGTAATGAGCAGTTCTTC
j_call: TRBJ2-7; d_call: .; v_call: TRBV27; cdr3_length: 13; clone_size: .; cdr3_aa: CASSFGSTYEQYF; cdr3_nt: TGTGCCAGCAGTTTTGGCAGTACCTACGAGCAGTACTTC
j_call: TRBJ2-7; d_call: .; v_call: TRBV5-1; cdr3_length: 12; clone_size: .; cdr3_aa: CTSRGETYEQYF; cdr3_nt: TGCACCAGCAGGGGGGAAACGTACGAGCAGTACTTC
j_call: TRBJ2-1; d_call: TRBD1; v_call: TRBV6-6; cdr3_length: 15; clone_size: once; cdr3_aa: CASRVGQGFYNEQFF; cdr3_nt: TGTGCCAGCAGAGTCGGACAGGGATTCTACAATGAGCAGTTCTTC
j_call: TRBJ2-5; d_call: .; v_call: TRBV19; cdr3_length: 13; clone_size: .; cdr3_aa: CASSIGVGETQYF; cdr3_nt: TGTGCCAGTAGTATTGGGGTCGGGGAGACCCAGTACTTC
j_call: TRBJ1-1; d_call: .; v_call: TRBV4-1; cdr3_length: 17; clone_size: .; cdr3_aa: CASSQGRTRRRNTEAFF; cdr3_nt: TGCGCCAGCAGCCAAGGCCGGACCAGGAGGAGGAACACTGAAGCTTTCTTT
j_call: TRBJ2-2; d_call: TRBD2; v_call: TRBV7-3; cdr3_length: 17; clone_size: .; cdr3_aa: CASSSTSGGSNTGELFF; cdr3_nt: TGTGCCAGCAGCTCGACTAGCGGGGGATCGAACACCGGGGAGCTGTTTTTT
j_call: TRBJ1-1; d_call: .; v_call: TRBV30; cdr3_length: 13; clone_size: .; cdr3_aa: CAWSVTVWTEAFF; cdr3_nt: TGTGCCTGGAGTGTGACGGTGTGGACTGAAGCTTTCTTT
j_call: TRBJ1-6; d_call: .; v_call: TRBV6-5; cdr3_length: 14; clone_size: .; cdr3_aa: CASTLGRGESPLHF; cdr3_nt: TGTGCCAGCACTTTGGGGAGAGGGGAATCACCCCTCCACTTT
j_call: TRBJ1-1; d_call: .; v_call: TRBV4-1; cdr3_length: 14; clone_size: .; cdr3_aa: CASSQWGLNTEAFF; cdr3_nt: TGCGCCAGCAGCCAATGGGGCCTGAACACTGAAGCTTTCTTT
j_call: TRBJ2-3; d_call: .; v_call: TRBV27; cdr3_length: 17; clone_size: .; cdr3_aa: CASSSESGTMGADTQYF; cdr3_nt: TGTGCCAGCAGTTCAGAATCCGGGACGATGGGGGCAGATACGCAGTATTTT
j_call: TRBJ1-5; d_call: .; v_call: TRBV7-6; cdr3_length: 15; clone_size: .; cdr3_aa: CASSLGGDPSQPQHF; cdr3_nt: TGTGCCAGCAGCTTAGGAGGGGATCCCAGTCAGCCCCAGCATTTT
j_call: TRBJ2-5; d_call: TRBD2; v_call: TRBV7-8; cdr3_length: 15; clone_size: .; cdr3_aa: CASSLSPSGSETQYF; cdr3_nt: TGTGCCAGCAGCTTATCCCCTAGCGGGAGTGAGACCCAGTACTTC
j_call: TRBJ2-7; d_call: .; v_call: TRBV6-5; cdr3_length: 14; clone_size: .; cdr3_aa: CASRPRADSYEQYF; cdr3_nt: TGTGCCAGCAGACCCCGCGCGGACTCCTACGAGCAGTACTTC
j_call: TRBJ1-2; d_call: TRBD1; v_call: TRBV27; cdr3_length: 16; clone_size: .; cdr3_aa: CASSFGGQGGFDGYTF; cdr3_nt: TGTGCCAGCAGTTTTGGGGGACAGGGGGGCTTCGATGGCTACACCTTC
j_call: TRBJ1-5; d_call: .; v_call: TRBV5-6; cdr3_length: 13; clone_size: .; cdr3_aa: CASSQVGDQPQHF; cdr3_nt: TGTGCCAGCAGCCAAGTGGGAGATCAGCCCCAGCATTTT
j_call: TRBJ2-7; d_call: .; v_call: TRBV10-3; cdr3_length: 13; clone_size: .; cdr3_aa: CAISEGPSYEQYF; cdr3_nt: TGTGCCATCAGTGAAGGGCCTTCCTACGAGCAGTACTTC
j_call: TRBJ2-7; d_call: TRBD2; v_call: TRBV7-6; cdr3_length: 14; clone_size: .; cdr3_aa: CASSLGGGSYEQYF; cdr3_nt: TGTGCCAGCAGCTTAGGCGGGGGCTCCTACGAGCAGTACTTC
j_call: TRBJ2-2; d_call: .; v_call: TRBV25-1; cdr3_length: 17; clone_size: .; cdr3_aa: CASSEEWAGVNTGELFF; cdr3_nt: TGTGCCAGCAGTGAAGAGTGGGCAGGGGTGAACACCGGGGAGCTGTTTTTT
j_call: TRBJ1-5; d_call: TRBD1; v_call: TRBV6-5; cdr3_length: 15; clone_size: .; cdr3_aa: CASSPGTGSNQPQHF; cdr3_nt: TGTGCCAGCAGCCCCGGGACAGGTAGCAATCAGCCCCAGCATTTT
j_call: TRBJ1-6; d_call: TRBD1; v_call: TRBV5-1; cdr3_length: 18; clone_size: .; cdr3_aa: CASSGNRDRDNERKPLHF; cdr3_nt: TGCGCCAGCAGCGGGAACCGGGACAGGGACAATGAAAGGAAACCCCTCCACTTT
j_call: TRBJ2-1; d_call: .; v_call: TRBV9; cdr3_length: 14; clone_size: .; cdr3_aa: CASSGRDNYNEQFF; cdr3_nt: TGTGCCAGCAGCGGCCGGGATAACTACAATGAGCAGTTCTTC
j_call: TRBJ1-2; d_call: .; v_call: TRBV6-5; cdr3_length: 13; clone_size: .; cdr3_aa: CASSYGGQYGYTF; cdr3_nt: TGTGCCAGCAGTTATGGGGGCCAGTATGGCTACACCTTC
j_call: TRBJ2-7; d_call: .; v_call: TRBV5-5; cdr3_length: 13; clone_size: once; cdr3_aa: CASSLGHPYEQYF; cdr3_nt: TGTGCCAGCAGCTTAGGACACCCCTACGAGCAGTACTTC
j_call: TRBJ2-1; d_call: .; v_call: TRBV29-1; cdr3_length: 11; clone_size: .; cdr3_aa: CSVVQYNEQFF; cdr3_nt: TGCAGCGTTGTTCAGTACAATGAGCAGTTCTTC
j_call: TRBJ2-3; d_call: TRBD2; v_call: TRBV7-2; cdr3_length: 13; clone_size: .; cdr3_aa: CASGGDSTDTQYF; cdr3_nt: TGTGCCAGTGGGGGGGATAGCACAGATACGCAGTATTTT
j_call: TRBJ2-1; d_call: .; v_call: TRBV7-2; cdr3_length: 16; clone_size: .; cdr3_aa: CASSSDYRLPYNEQFF; cdr3_nt: TGTGCCAGCAGCTCAGATTACAGGTTACCCTACAATGAGCAGTTCTTC
j_call: TRBJ1-3; d_call: .; v_call: TRBV19; cdr3_length: 17; clone_size: .; cdr3_aa: CASTLGWPADSGNTIYF; cdr3_nt: TGTGCCAGTACCCTGGGGTGGCCGGCTGACTCTGGAAACACCATATATTTT
j_call: TRBJ1-2; d_call: .; v_call: TRBV6-1; cdr3_length: 20; clone_size: .; cdr3_aa: CASSEFLGSLSGPRLDGYTF; cdr3_nt: TGTGCCAGCAGTGAATTTCTGGGCAGTTTGTCCGGGCCCCGTCTGGATGGCTACACCTTC
j_call: TRBJ1-5; d_call: TRBD1; v_call: TRBV27; cdr3_length: 17; clone_size: .; cdr3_aa: CASSSLLMGQGDQPQHF; cdr3_nt: TGTGCCAGCAGTTCACTATTAATGGGGCAGGGGGATCAGCCCCAGCATTTT
j_call: TRBJ2-7; d_call: .; v_call: TRBV5-6; cdr3_length: 14; clone_size: once; cdr3_aa: CASSLGDSSYEQYF; cdr3_nt: TGTGCCAGCAGCTTGGGGGACTCCTCCTACGAGCAGTACTTC
j_call: TRBJ2-7; d_call: .; v_call: TRBV27; cdr3_length: 12; clone_size: .; cdr3_aa: CASSLWPHEQYF; cdr3_nt: TGTGCCAGCAGTTTATGGCCACACGAGCAGTACTTC
j_call: TRBJ1-1; d_call: TRBD1; v_call: TRBV10-3; cdr3_length: 17; clone_size: .; cdr3_aa: CAISETSRTGENTEAFF; cdr3_nt: TGTGCCATCAGTGAGACATCCCGGACAGGGGAGAACACTGAAGCTTTCTTT
j_call: TRBJ1-1; d_call: TRBD1; v_call: TRBV19; cdr3_length: 12; clone_size: .; cdr3_aa: CAGQGKGTEAFF; cdr3_nt: TGTGCCGGACAGGGGAAGGGCACTGAAGCTTTCTTT
j_call: TRBJ2-7; d_call: .; v_call: TRBV11-1; cdr3_length: 13; clone_size: .; cdr3_aa: CASSRAGTYEQYF; cdr3_nt: TGTGCCAGCAGCCGAGCGGGTACCTACGAGCAGTACTTC
j_call: TRBJ1-1; d_call: .; v_call: TRBV5-3; cdr3_length: 15; clone_size: .; cdr3_aa: CARSFGSREDTEAFF; cdr3_nt: TGTGCCAGAAGCTTCGGCTCCAGGGAGGACACTGAAGCTTTCTTC
j_call: TRBJ1-3; d_call: .; v_call: TRBV28; cdr3_length: 16; clone_size: .; cdr3_aa: CASSPSTAPSGNTIYF; cdr3_nt: TGTGCCAGCAGTCCTTCGACAGCGCCCTCTGGAAACACCATATATTTT
j_call: TRBJ2-2; d_call: .; v_call: TRBV4-1; cdr3_length: 14; clone_size: .; cdr3_aa: CASSQWGVTGELFF; cdr3_nt: TGCGCCAGCAGCCAGTGGGGGGTTACCGGGGAGCTGTTTTTT
j_call: TRBJ2-7; d_call: .; v_call: TRBV28; cdr3_length: 12; clone_size: .; cdr3_aa: CASSFAVYEQYF; cdr3_nt: TGTGCCAGCAGTTTTGCCGTCTACGAGCAGTACTTC
j_call: TRBJ2-5; d_call: .; v_call: TRBV9; cdr3_length: 14; clone_size: .; cdr3_aa: CASGMSGAEETQYF; cdr3_nt: TGTGCCAGCGGGATGTCGGGGGCGGAAGAGACCCAGTACTTC
j_call: TRBJ2-7; d_call: .; v_call: TRBV27; cdr3_length: 13; clone_size: .; cdr3_aa: CASRGLVSYEQYF; cdr3_nt: TGTGCCAGCAGGGGACTGGTCTCCTACGAGCAGTACTTC
j_call: TRBJ2-7; d_call: TRBD2; v_call: TRBV5-1; cdr3_length: 18; clone_size: .; cdr3_aa: CASSLAIPGPAGGYEQYF; cdr3_nt: TGCGCCAGCAGCTTGGCTATCCCGGGCCCCGCGGGGGGATACGAGCAGTACTTC
j_call: TRBJ2-2; d_call: TRBD1; v_call: TRBV9; cdr3_length: 18; clone_size: .; cdr3_aa: CASSGQGQGAGNTGELFF; cdr3_nt: TGTGCCAGCAGCGGACAGGGACAGGGGGCGGGGAACACCGGGGAGCTGTTTTTT
j_call: TRBJ2-7; d_call: TRBD1; v_call: TRBV4-3; cdr3_length: 14; clone_size: .; cdr3_aa: CASSLGQGVGEQYF; cdr3_nt: TGCGCCAGCAGCCTAGGACAGGGGGTGGGAGAGCAGTACTTC
j_call: TRBJ2-7; d_call: .; v_call: TRBV27; cdr3_length: 14; clone_size: .; cdr3_aa: CASSFAGPRHEQYF; cdr3_nt: TGTGCCAGCAGTTTTGCAGGGCCCCGCCACGAGCAGTACTTC
j_call: TRBJ1-5; d_call: .; v_call: TRBV25-1; cdr3_length: 14; clone_size: .; cdr3_aa: CASRGVLSNQPQHF; cdr3_nt: TGTGCCTCCCGAGGGGTTTTAAGCAATCAGCCCCAGCATTTT